The clone carrying this TCR beta chain was seen just once. V was cut by 2 bases and J by 13 bases, with 12 bases left in between. The CDR3 contains 13 residues. Germline-derived CDR1 and CDR2 are MNHEY and SMNVEV (reference sequence). These data originate in a study of cytomegalovirus exposure and HLA in healthy donors. Study summary: Unique TCRs from HLA-typed donors, about 85 million of them, were held in an early data release.

Amplification used 60 Vbeta primers and 13 Jbeta primers. Assay used: immunoSEQ multiplex PCR; TCRdb lists only in-frame clones, some missing. The top ten clones hold more than 3.5% of a sample with some 150,000 clones, 70% to 85% of them seen once. The clonotype comes from a man aged 40-55 years in good health and CMV-seronegative. The specimen was PBMCs. The chain joins TRBV27 to TRBJ1-6, with D unclear. DNA of the CDR3: TGTGCCAGCAGTTTAGGGCAAGGACTTCCCCTCCACTTT. Its translation is CASSLGQGLPLHF.